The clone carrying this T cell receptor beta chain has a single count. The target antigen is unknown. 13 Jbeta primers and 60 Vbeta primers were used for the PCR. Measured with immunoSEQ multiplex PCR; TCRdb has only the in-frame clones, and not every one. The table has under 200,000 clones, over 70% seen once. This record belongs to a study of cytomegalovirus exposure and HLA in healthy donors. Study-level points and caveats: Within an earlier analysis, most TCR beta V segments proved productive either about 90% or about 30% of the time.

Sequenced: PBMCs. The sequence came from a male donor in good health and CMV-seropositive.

The CDR3: CAWSGDRARDGYTF. CDR3 sequence (DNA): TGTGCCTGGAGTGGGGACAGGGCGAGAGATGGCTACACCTTC. This chain uses TRBV30 with TRBJ1-2; 9 nucleotides agree with TRBD1. This CDR3 comprises 14 residues. Unmatched junction bases numbered 6, after V lost 1 base and J lost 6 bases. In germline, CDR1 is GTSNPN, CDR2 SVGIG (reference sequence).